This record covers a single T cell receptor (beta chain). Using immunoSEQ multiplex PCR, the repertoire was profiled, and TCRdb retains in-frame clones only, with some absent. The sample yields roughly 220,000 clones, roughly 88% seen once. CDR1 and CDR2 (germline): SGHRS, YFSETQ. V was shortened by 4 bases and J by 0 bases, with 10 bases between the two germline ends. This CDR3 region has 14 residues. These data come from a study of blood T cell repertoires in COVID-19. This clonotype was sampled from a woman aged 40 to 49 who had recovered from COVID-19. The chain employs TRBV5-1 and TRBJ2-5, with D unclear. Material for sequencing was peripheral blood. The CDR3: CASSPLSYQETQYF. The DNA for the CDR3 is TGCGCCAGCAGCCCCCTGTCGTACCAAGAGACCCAGTACTTC.